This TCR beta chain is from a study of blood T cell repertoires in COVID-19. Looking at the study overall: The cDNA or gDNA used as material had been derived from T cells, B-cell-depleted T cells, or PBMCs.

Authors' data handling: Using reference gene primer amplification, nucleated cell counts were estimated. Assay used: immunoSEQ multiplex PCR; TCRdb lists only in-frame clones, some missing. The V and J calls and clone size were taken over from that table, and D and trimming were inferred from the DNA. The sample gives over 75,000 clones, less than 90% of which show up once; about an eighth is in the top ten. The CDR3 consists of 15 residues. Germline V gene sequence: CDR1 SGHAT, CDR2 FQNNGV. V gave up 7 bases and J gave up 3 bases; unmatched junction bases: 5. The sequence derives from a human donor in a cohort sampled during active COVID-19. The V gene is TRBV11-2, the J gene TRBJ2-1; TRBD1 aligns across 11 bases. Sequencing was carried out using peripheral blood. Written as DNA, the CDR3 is TGTGCCAGCACCTCCGGGACAGGGGGCTACAATGAGCAGTTCTTC. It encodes CASTSGTGGYNEQFF.